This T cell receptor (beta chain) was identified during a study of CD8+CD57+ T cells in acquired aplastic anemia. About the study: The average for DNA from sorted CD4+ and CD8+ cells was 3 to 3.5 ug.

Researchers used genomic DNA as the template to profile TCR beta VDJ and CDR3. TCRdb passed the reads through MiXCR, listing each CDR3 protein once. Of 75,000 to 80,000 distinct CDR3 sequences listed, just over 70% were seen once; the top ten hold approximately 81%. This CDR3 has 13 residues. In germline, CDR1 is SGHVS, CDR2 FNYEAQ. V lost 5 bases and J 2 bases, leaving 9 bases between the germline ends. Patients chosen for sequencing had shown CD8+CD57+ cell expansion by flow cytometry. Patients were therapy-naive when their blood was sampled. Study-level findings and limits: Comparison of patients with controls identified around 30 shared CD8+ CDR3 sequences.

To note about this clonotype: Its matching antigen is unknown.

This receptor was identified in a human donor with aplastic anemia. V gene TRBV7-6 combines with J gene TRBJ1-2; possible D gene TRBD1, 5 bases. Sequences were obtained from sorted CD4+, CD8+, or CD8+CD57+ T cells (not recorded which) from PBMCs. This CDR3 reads CASSAQANYGYTF. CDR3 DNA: TGTGCCAGCAGCGCACAGGCAAACTATGGCTACACCTTC.